The 14 T cell receptor delta chains below come from one sample, sequenced in a study of gamma-delta T cells after stem cell transplantation. TCRdb re-called clones from the RT-PCR reads via CATT. The table has some 3,000 delta-chain clones, 2.9% seen once. Material: gamma-delta T cells. The source is a human donor. It is not recorded whose cells these are; they may come from a transplant donor.

This clone is large (0.1 to 1%) by share. Other DNA sequences in the sample encode the same CDR3. J is TRDJ1 and V is TRDV2, with a tentative D call TRDD3 (5 bases). V lost 1 base, J lost 2 bases, and 19 bases lay in between. Germline CDR1 reads GEAIGNYY; CDR2 reads EKD. The CDR3 is 17 amino acids. The CDR3 nucleotides are TGTGCCTGTGACACGGTTCGTTCCCCGGATAAGACCGATAAACTCATCTTT. Protein product: CACDTVRSPDKTDKLIF.

This clone was detected a few times. The protein recorded in TCRdb matches a much larger clone and deviates from this DNA's translation at residue 10, suggesting a read error; the protein here is obtained by translating the DNA. V is TRDV2 and J is TRDJ1; D is ambiguous. This CDR3 region has 16 residues. CDR1 is GEAIGNYY and CDR2 is EKD in the germline V gene. V lost 4 bases to trimming and J lost 3 bases, with 20 bases between them. The CDR3 DNA is TGTGCCTGTGAATGGATGACCCCGGAGATGGCCGATAAACTCATCTTT. This codes for CACEWMTPEMADKLIF.

A note on this clone: TCRdb's protein, taken from a much larger clone, differs from this DNA's translation at residue 14, likely owing to a read error; the protein displayed comes from the DNA. This chain uses TRDV2 with TRDJ3, with 10 bases fitting TRDD3. There are 19 residues in the CDR3. CDR1 is GEAIGNYY, CDR2 EKD, per germline. CDR3 nucleotides: TGTGCCTGTGACACCGGGGGATACGTCAGCTCCTGGGACAACCGACAGATGTTTTTC. It yields the protein CACDTGGYVSSWDNRQMFF.

This clone occurred a few times. Since a much larger clone is just one base distant, this may be a read error. This chain connects TRDV2 to TRDJ1; 7 nucleotides line up with TRDD3. Germline loops: CDR1 GEAIGNYY, CDR2 EKD. This CDR3 spans 17 amino acids. Losses at the gene ends were 3 bases for V and 1 base for J; bases not matched to a gene: 13. The CDR3 sequence is CACDPLSGGISTDKLIF. CDR3 DNA: TGTGCCTGTGACCCACTATCGGGGGGGATTTCCACCGATAAACTCATCTTT.

Relative to its sample, this clone is medium-sized. Other DNA sequences from this sample encode an identical CDR3 as well. This chain links TRDV2 with TRDJ1; 13 nucleotides match TRDD3. There are 16 residues in the CDR3. Germline assignment: CDR1 GEAIGNYY and CDR2 EKD. The V and J ends lost 7 bases and 1 base, in that order; junction bases with no gene match: 8. CDR3 sequence reads: CACSVLGDTSTDKLIF. The CDR3 coding sequence is TGTGCCTGCTCAGTACTGGGGGATACGTCCACCGATAAACTCATCTTT.

The table lists this clone with a few counts. This may be a read error: a much more frequent sequence differs by one nucleotide. CDR3 in amino acids: CACDHINTPDYLGGKVAYTDKLIF. Written as DNA, the CDR3 is TGTGCCTGTGACCATATAAACACACCCGACTATCTGGGGGGAAAGGTCGCGTACACCGATAAACTCATCTTT. The gene calls are TRDV2 and TRDJ1, with 7 bases that match TRDD3. Germline CDR1 GEAIGNYY, CDR2 EKD. There are 24 residues in the CDR3. V shed 3 bases, J shed 0 bases, and the junction held 33 bases outside the gene matches.

This clone occurred a few times. This is likely an artifact of a read error, given a far larger clone one base away. Other DNA variants within this sample encode the same CDR3. The chain has TRAV29/DV5 and TRDJ1, with 9 bases lining up with TRDD3. The CDR3 covers 19 residues. CDR1 and CDR2 from the germline V gene are NSMFDY and ISSIKDK. CDR3 region: CAASVFQLLGDARGDKLIF. In DNA form, the CDR3 reads TGTGCGGCAAGCGTTTTTCAGTTGCTGGGGGATGCCCGTGGCGATAAACTCATCTTT.

With regard to this clone: Only one base separates this from a far larger clonotype, so it likely reflects a read error. This chain uses TRDV2 with TRDJ3; D might be TRDD3 (5 bases). There are 22 residues in the CDR3. V was pared by 1 base and J by 0 bases, with 24 bases between. Germline CDR1 GEAIGNYY, CDR2 EKD. The CDR3 region is CACDTFPGGVYSSSWDTRQMFF. CDR3 sequence (DNA): TGTGCCTGTGACACTTTCCCGGGTGGGGTATACTCAAGCTCCTGGGACACCCGACAGATGTTTTTC.

This clone was counted only a few times. A far larger clone is a single base away, which makes a read error likely. This same CDR3 is encoded by further DNA sequences in the sample. CDR3: CACDILGDNTDKLIF. CDR3 DNA sequence: TGCGCCTGTGACATACTGGGGGACAACACCGATAAACTCATCTTT. The chain carries TRDV2 and TRDJ1; TRDD3 aligns across 9 bases. CDR1 is GEAIGNYY and CDR2 is EKD in the germline V gene. The CDR3 totals 15 residues.

The chain couples TRDV1 to TRDJ1; possible D gene TRDD2, 9 bases. V lost 0 bases and J lost 3, with 29 bases in between. The CDR3 loop spans 21 amino acids. Germline V gene sequence: CDR1 TSWWSYY, CDR2 QGS. In nucleotides, the CDR3 is TGTGCTCTTGGGGAACTCGGGCCTTCCTACTACTGGGGGGAGTACGCCGATAAACTCATCTTT. Its translation: CALGELGPSYYWGEYADKLIF.

This clone counts as medium-sized (0.01 to 0.1%). In the same sample, other DNA sequences code for this CDR3. The rearrangement uses TRDV2 and TRDJ1; 8 bases are shared with TRDD3. With 3 bases clipped from V and 6 bases from J, the junction kept 8 bases outside the gene matches. The CDR3 is 14 amino acids. Germline assignment: CDR1 GEAIGNYY and CDR2 EKD. The CDR3 region is CACDLLGATYKLIF. CDR3 DNA sequence: TGTGCCTGTGACTTACTGGGGGCTACCTATAAACTCATCTTT.

Turning to this clone: TCRdb's protein, taken from a much larger clone, differs from this DNA's translation at residue 10, likely owing to a read error; the protein displayed comes from the DNA. The chain recombines TRDV2 with TRDJ1; the match to TRDD3 covers 10 bases. V lost 0 bases, J lost 1 base, and 4 bases stayed unmatched. There are 16 residues in the CDR3. From germline, CDR1 is GEAIGNYY and CDR2 EKD. The CDR3 loop reads CACDTLTGGCTDKLIF. In DNA, the CDR3 is TGTGCCTGTGACACCTTGACTGGGGGATGCACCGATAAACTCATCTTT.

For this clone: This may arise from a read error, as a much more abundant clone is one base away. Distinct nucleotide sequences in the sample also encode this CDR3. V and J are TRDV1 and TRDJ1; 8 bases line up with TRDD2. Germline lookup yields CDR1 TSWWSYY and CDR2 QGS. The V gene end was trimmed by 2 bases and the J gene end by 0 bases; junction bases not matched to a gene: 17. CDR3 length: 20 residues. CDR3 protein: CALGEASYTLGDLYTDKLIF. The CDR3 nucleotides are TGTGCTCTTGGGGAAGCTTCCTACACGCTAGGGGATTTGTACACCGATAAACTCATCTTT.

With respect to this clone: TCRdb attributes to this sequence the protein of a much larger clone, which differs from the DNA translation at residue 4; a read error is likely, and the protein displayed is translated from the DNA. J is TRDJ1 and V is TRDV2; TRDD3 matches at 7 bases. The junction had 7 bases not matched to a gene; V was cut back by 4 bases and J by 0 bases. The CDR3 contains 15 residues. CDR1 GEAIGNYY and CDR2 EKD come from the germline V gene. Here the CDR3 DNA reads TGTGCCTGTGAATCCCTGGGGGGGTACACCGATAAACTCATCTTT. It translates to CACESLGGYTDKLIF.